The TCR beta chain under discussion was sequenced for a study of cytomegalovirus exposure and HLA in healthy donors. Study-wide findings and caveats: One variant, a missense change in DCLRE1C, was linked in a later analysis to TCR beta V- and J-gene trimming.

Germline CDR1 reads ENHRY; CDR2 reads SYGVKD. The junction had 4 bases not matched to a gene; V was cut back by 6 bases and J by 7 bases. The CDR3 sequence is 13 residues long. This clone was seen only once. The antigen is not known. This PCR relied on a set of 60 Vbeta primers and 13 Jbeta primers. Clones were sequenced by immunoSEQ multiplex PCR, and TCRdb holds only the in-frame ones, with some missing. The sample lists some 150,000 clones; roughly 80% were seen once. This TCR came from a woman between 18 and 29 years old in good health and CMV-seronegative. This rearrangement joins TRBV10-3 to TRBJ1-4, with 8 bases identical to TRBD1. The specimen was PBMCs. CDR3 loop: CAISETGVEKLFF. The CDR3 nucleotides read TGTGCCATCAGCGAGACAGGGGTTGAAAAACTGTTTTTT.